These 32 T cell receptor beta chains came from one sample sequenced in a study of prognosis after radiotherapy for stage I lung cancer. Starting from genomic DNA, TCR beta CDR3 was amplified through two-round multiplex PCR. First-round PCR amplification was performed with primers specific to each TRBV and TRBJ gene. TCRdb re-called the multiplex PCR reads through MiXCR, storing one row per CDR3 protein. The sample lists approximately 26,000 distinct CDR3 sequences, about 40% occurring once. The sequences come from PBMCs, collected before or after stereotactic body radiation therapy (not recorded which). The source of these receptors is a donor aged 50 or older with non-small cell lung cancer.

This clonotype has at least ten counts. The V and J genes are TRBV6-5 and TRBJ1-4; no clear D gene. Trimming left V 0 bases short and J 4 bases short, with 9 bases between. This CDR3 is 15 amino acids long. From germline, CDR1 is MNHEY and CDR2 SVGAGI. The CDR3 sequence is CASSYSVAGNEKLFF. Here the CDR3 DNA reads TGTGCCAGCAGTTACTCGGTCGCGGGTAATGAAAAACTGTTTTTT.

By its share, this clonotype is medium-sized. The chain recombines TRBV11-3 with TRBJ2-1; either TRBD1 or TRBD2 may supply D (5 bases each). Germline loops: CDR1 SGHNT, CDR2 YENEEA. The CDR3 has 15 residues. Between the trimmed V and J ends, which lost 0 bases and 8 bases, there was a span of 14 bases. DNA for the CDR3: TGTGCCAGCAGCTTAGACGGGGCTTCACTCGATGAGCAGTTCTTC. Translation gives CASSLDGASLDEQFF.

The chain's CDR3 is CASSGGIRVGPGETQYF. The CDR3 DNA follows: TGTGCCAGCAGTGGGGGGATTCGGGTGGGGCCCGGAGAGACCCAGTACTTC. The chain joins TRBV9 to TRBJ2-5; the D gene is possibly TRBD2 (6 bases). The V and J ends lost 5 bases and 4 bases respectively, with 24 bases between them. CDR3 length: 17 residues. The germline V gene encodes CDR1 SGDLS and CDR2 YYNGEE.

This chain joins TRBV7-9 and TRBJ2-7; 8 nucleotides agree with TRBD2. CDR1 and CDR2 from the germline V gene are SEHNR and FQNEAQ (reference sequence). The V and J ends lost 5 bases and 5 bases, in that order; junction bases with no gene match: 8. This CDR3 contains 14 residues. In nucleotides, the CDR3 is TGTGCCAGCAGCGCCGGTAGCGGGGCAGACGAGCAGTACTTC. Encoded protein: CASSAGSGADEQYF.

J is TRBJ2-2 and V is TRBV20-1; perhaps D is TRBD1 or TRBD2 (5 bases each). The CDR3 consists of 14 residues. Germline V gene data show CDR1 as DFQATT and CDR2 as SNEGSKA (reference sequence). V was shortened by 6 bases and J by 5 bases, with 16 bases between the two germline ends. CDR3 sequence: CSARARGETGELFF. CDR3 DNA: TGCAGTGCACGAGCGCGAGGGGAAACCGGGGAGCTGTTTTTT.

V usage is TRBV28 and J usage is TRBJ2-2, with 13 bases lining up with TRBD2. The CDR3 extends over 17 amino acids. The V segment lost 6 bases and the J segment 4 bases; nucleotides outside the gene matches: 8. CDR1 and CDR2 from the germline V gene are MDHEN and SYDVKM. The CDR3, as DNA: TGTGCCAGCAGGCCCTTCGGACTAGCGGGAGCCACCGGGGAGCTGTTTTTT. Translated, it gives CASRPFGLAGATGELFF.

This clonotype has at least ten counts. The genes are TRBV12-5 and TRBJ1-1; D unresolved. Trimming cost V 6 bases and J 4 bases, with 15 bases left between them. The CDR3 runs 14 residues. CDR1 is LGHNT and CDR2 is FRNRAP in the germline V gene. CDR3 DNA: TGTGCTAGTGGACAAGGATCTTGGGGCACTGAAGCTTTCTTT. Translating it yields CASGQGSWGTEAFF.

This clonotype was detected ten times or more. The chain links TRBV5-6 to TRBJ2-1, with 8 positions matching TRBD2. This CDR3 is built from 16 residues. Germline CDR1 is SGHDT and CDR2 is YYEEEE. V was pared by 4 bases and J by 6 bases, with 12 bases of the junction left unmatched. The CDR3 protein is CASSPGGGRLSNEQFF. As DNA, the CDR3 is TGTGCCAGCAGCCCCGGGGGCGGGAGGTTAAGCAATGAGCAGTTCTTC.

The count of this clonotype is one. This chain links TRBV6-5 with TRBJ2-1, with D unclear. V shed 4 bases and J shed 4 bases, with 8 bases lying between them. Germline V CDR1 and CDR2: MNHEY, SVGAGI. The CDR3 length is 13 residues. The CDR3 region has the DNA TGTGCCAGCAGTTTAGTGGAATACAATGAGCAGTTCTTC. Protein product: CASSLVEYNEQFF.

There are many counts of this clonotype. The genes are TRBV28 and TRBJ1-1; 11 bases are shared with TRBD1. Trimming cost V 7 bases and J 12 bases; bases outside gene matches: 10. This CDR3 spans 13 amino acids. CDR1 and CDR2 (germline): MDHEN, SYDVKM. The CDR3 nucleotides are TGTGCCAGCATTGTACTGGACAGGGGGCTAACTTTCTTT. Its protein is CASIVLDRGLTFF.

In its sample, this clonotype was seen many times. The chain couples TRBV19 to TRBJ2-7; D call uncertain. V was cut by 6 bases and J by 0 bases, with 9 bases left in between. CDR3 size: 13 residues. Germline CDR1 and CDR2: LNHDA and SQIVND (reference sequence). The CDR3 protein is CASSHPSSYEQYF. In DNA, the CDR3 is TGTGCCAGTAGCCACCCTAGCTCCTACGAGCAGTACTTC.

This clonotype has only a few counts. A read error is possible here, since a much larger clone lies one base away. Lacking the conserved final phenylalanine or tryptophan, this CDR3 likely reflects a read error. This chain connects TRBV6-2 or TRBV6-3 to TRBJ2-5; TRBD1 matches 9 bases. Germline CDR1 reads MNHEY; CDR2 reads SVGEGT. The CDR3 spans 14 residues. CDR3 bases: TGTGCCAGCAGTGTCTGGACAGGGGAAGATACCCAGTACCTC. The encoded protein is CASSVWTGEDTQYL.

This clonotype was observed at least ten times. The V gene is TRBV6-2 or TRBV6-3, the J gene TRBJ1-1; unclear D gene. The CDR3 runs 13 residues. Trimming took off 4 bases at V and 1 base at J, with 7 bases between the two ends. Germline CDR1 and CDR2: MNHEY and SVGEGT. In DNA, the CDR3 is TGTGCCAGCAGTTCCGGGCCGAACACTGAAGCTTTCTTT. Its translation: CASSSGPNTEAFF.

The V and J genes are TRBV24-1 and TRBJ2-3; 7 bases are shared with TRBD2. From germline, CDR1 is KGHDR and CDR2 SFDVKD. Trimming at V came to 6 bases and at J to 8 bases, leaving 16 bases not matched to a gene. The CDR3 length is 16 residues. The CDR3 DNA is TGTGCCACCAGTTGCCCGACTAGCATGTGCGAAGGTACGCAGTATTTT. Amino acid sequence: CATSCPTSMCEGTQYF.

With regard to this clonotype: A read error likely explains this, since a far larger clone differs by one base. This chain joins TRBV6-4 and TRBJ2-1; the D is unclear. Germline lookup yields CDR1 MRHNA and CDR2 SNTAGT. The CDR3 extends over 15 amino acids. CDR3 nucleotides: TGTACCAGCAGTGAAGCTCAGGCTAGTGGGGATGAGCAGTTCTTC. It yields the protein CTSSEAQASGDEQFF.

Relative to its sample, this clonotype is medium-sized (0.01 to 0.1%). The V gene is TRBV6-1, the J gene TRBJ1-2; possibly TRBD1 for D (6 bases). The germline V gene encodes CDR1 MNHNS and CDR2 SASEGT. CDR3 length: 14 residues. The V gene lost 0 bases and the J gene lost 14 bases, with 19 bases spanning the gap. CDR3 sequence (DNA): TGTGCCAGCAGTGAAGCCCCCCTATCCGGGACACCAACCTTC. Amino acids: CASSEAPLSGTPTF.

This clonotype was recorded many times. The rearrangement joins TRBV11-1 to TRBJ2-3; the D is unclear. V lost 5 bases to trimming and J lost 6 bases, with 18 bases between them. There are 15 residues in the CDR3. Looked up from germline, CDR1 is SGHAT and CDR2 is FQDESV (reference sequence). DNA for the CDR3: TGTGCCAGCAGCCTGTCCGGGCCAACTCACGATACGCAGTATTTT. Its protein product is CASSLSGPTHDTQYF.

This clonotype was picked up many times. The rearrangement links TRBV20-1 to TRBJ2-5; D might be TRBD1 (6 bases). Trimming cost V 0 bases and J 6 bases, with 11 bases left between them. This CDR3 is built from 13 residues. Germline loops: CDR1 DFQATT, CDR2 SNEGSKA (reference sequence). CDR3 sequence (DNA): TGCAGTGCTAGAGAGCTCAGGGGCCAGACCCAGTACTTC. It yields the protein CSARELRGQTQYF.

This clonotype was observed many times. The V call is TRBV2, the J call TRBJ2-2, with 15 bases aligning to TRBD2. The V segment lost 6 bases and the J segment 4 bases; nucleotides outside the gene matches: 0. Germline lookup yields CDR1 SNHLY and CDR2 FYNNEI. The CDR3 has 15 residues. The CDR3: CASRGLAGGTGELFF. CDR3 DNA sequence: TGTGCCAGCAGGGGACTAGCGGGAGGCACCGGGGAGCTGTTTTTT.

This clonotype was counted at least ten times. The chain has TRBV7-9 and TRBJ2-7; TRBD2 is a possible D gene (7 bases). The CDR3 has 15 residues. The germline V gene has CDR1 SEHNR and CDR2 FQNEAQ (reference sequence). V shed 1 base and J shed 0 bases, with 10 bases lying between them. The CDR3 loop is CASSLEGGASYEQYF. The CDR3 DNA follows: TGTGCCAGCAGCTTAGAGGGGGGGGCCTCCTACGAGCAGTACTTC.

This chain links TRBV5-1 with TRBJ2-7; TRBD1 matches at 7 bases. This CDR3 region has 13 residues. The V segment lost 0 bases and the J segment 12 bases; nucleotides outside the gene matches: 9. Germline CDR1 and CDR2: SGHRS and YFSETQ. The CDR3 region is CASSLVPGGGVYF. In DNA, the CDR3 is TGCGCCAGCAGCTTGGTTCCAGGGGGTGGTGTGTACTTC.

This clonotype was seen many times. The chain employs TRBV19 and TRBJ2-6, with 7 bases aligning to TRBD1. V lost 3 bases, J lost 2 bases, and 4 bases stayed unmatched. Germline V gives CDR1 LNHDA, CDR2 SQIVND (reference sequence). The CDR3 has 16 residues. In DNA form, the CDR3 reads TGTGCCAGTAGTATCAGGCAGGGGGCTGGGGCCAACGTCCTGACTTTC. This sequence encodes CASSIRQGAGANVLTF.

The CDR3 DNA reads as TGCGCCAGCAGCACCAGGTATGGCGGGAGAGTATACGAGCAGTACTTC. This gives the protein CASSTRYGGRVYEQYF. The rearrangement uses TRBV4-1 and TRBJ2-7; 7 nucleotides line up with TRBD2. The junction had 14 bases not matched to a gene; V was cut back by 5 bases and J by 4 bases. CDR3 length: 16 residues. The germline V gene encodes CDR1 MGHRA and CDR2 YSYEKL.

This clonotype is classed as medium-sized. The rearrangement joins TRBV28 to TRBJ1-2; TRBD1 matches at 7 bases. The CDR3 length is 14 residues. V trimming: 4 bases; J trimming: 5 bases; junction bases outside the gene matches: 7. CDR1 and CDR2 from the germline V gene are MDHEN and SYDVKM. The CDR3 loop is CASSSSRQGYGYTF. CDR3 coding DNA: TGTGCCAGCAGTTCCTCCCGACAGGGATATGGCTACACCTTC.

This clonotype occurred a few times. CDR3 coding DNA: TGTGCCAGCAGCCGAAGGTCAGGAACAGGGGACCAGCCCCAGCATTTT. Protein: CASSRRSGTGDQPQHF. The chain joins TRBV11-2 to TRBJ1-5; 7 nucleotides match TRBD1. The CDR3 consists of 16 residues. Germline V CDR1 and CDR2: SGHAT, FQNNGV. Trimming cost V 5 bases and J 7 bases; bases outside gene matches: 14.

Worth noting for this clonotype: At one end, the junction sequence differs from germline, possibly due to a read error. CDR3 nucleotide sequence: TGTACCAGCAGCAGGACAGGGTGCCAAGCTTTCTTT. It specifies CTSSRTGCQAFF. The chain employs TRBV7-9 and TRBJ1-1; TRBD1 matches at 8 bases. The V gene's germline CDR1 is SEHNR and CDR2 FQNEAQ (reference sequence). This CDR3 comprises 12 residues. Complete variable domain (other parts from reference TRBV7-9 and TRBJ1-1): DTGVSQNPRHKITKRGQNVTFRCDPISEHNRLYWYRQTLGQGPEFLTYFQNEAQLEKSRLLSDRFSAERPKGSFSTLEIQRTEQGDSAMYLCTSSRTGCQAFFGQGTRLTVV.

Points on this clonotype: One junction end does not reproduce the germline sequence, and a read error may be involved. V is TRBV6-5 and J is TRBJ2-2, with 11 bases matching TRBD1. Germline CDR1 MNHEY, CDR2 SVGAGI. This CDR3 comprises 16 residues. CDR3 in amino acids: CASTYRDRGNTWELFF. The CDR3 DNA sequence: TGTGCCAGCACTTACAGGGACAGGGGGAACACCTGGGAGCTGTTTTTT.

There are many counts of this clonotype. CDR3 sequence: CASSPTGIHTGELFF. The CDR3, as DNA: TGTGCCAGTTCCCCGACAGGGATACACACCGGGGAGCTGTTTTTT. The chain is built from TRBV19 and TRBJ2-2, with 7 nucleotides matching TRBD1. J lost 3 bases, V lost 8 bases, and 9 bases had no gene match. The germline gives CDR1 LNHDA, CDR2 SQIVND (reference sequence). This CDR3 is 15 amino acids long.

The chain employs TRBV28 and TRBJ1-3; D gene unclear. The CDR3 has 16 amino acids. The V and J ends lost 2 bases and 0 bases respectively, with 11 bases between them. Germline assignment: CDR1 MDHEN and CDR2 SYDVKM. This CDR3 reads CASSLEQSYSGNTIYF. The CDR3, as DNA: TGTGCCAGCAGTTTAGAACAGTCCTACTCTGGAAACACCATATATTTT. Full variable domain (missing parts from reference TRBV28 and TRBJ1-3): DVKVTQSSRYLVKRTGEKVFLECVQDMDHENMFWYRQDPGLGLRLIYFSYDVKMKEKGDIPEGYSVSREKKERFSLILESASTNQTSMYLCASSLEQSYSGNTIYFGEGSWLTVV.

This clonotype was found many times. The V gene is TRBV27, the J gene TRBJ2-6; 7 bases match TRBD1. The CDR3 is 18 residues long. Trimming at V came to 8 bases and at J to 0 bases, leaving 13 bases not matched to a gene. From germline, CDR1 is MNHEY and CDR2 SMNVEV (reference sequence). CDR3 residues: CASAGTAVFYSGANVLTF. CDR3 DNA: TGTGCCAGCGCCGGGACAGCCGTTTTTTACTCTGGGGCCAACGTCCTGACTTTC.

Details on this clonotype: The germline gene is not matched at one end of the junction; a read error may be the cause. V gene TRBV19 combines with J gene TRBJ2-7; maybe TRBD1 (5 bases). CDR1 LNHDA and CDR2 SQIVND come from the germline V gene (reference sequence). This CDR3 spans 14 amino acids. The CDR3 region has the DNA TGTGCCAGTATTATAGCTGGACACCCCTACGAGCAGTACTTC. As protein: CASIIAGHPYEQYF.

In the case of this clonotype: A far bigger clonotype differs at one base, so this is likely a read error. The rearrangement joins TRBV6-6 to TRBJ2-7; no firm D call. CDR1 is MNHNY and CDR2 is SVGAGI in the germline V gene (reference sequence). CDR3 length: 14 residues. CDR3 bases: TGTGCCAACAGTTACTTTGATCAGGCCCACGAGCAGTACTTC. It codes for CANSYFDQAHEQYF.